This TCR beta chain was recorded in a study of T cells in Graves' hyperthyroidism and ophthalmopathy. Points from the study as a whole: A model built on 13 V-J features separated ophthalmopathy from stable hyperthyroidism.

In this sample, this clonotype turned up many times. Its antigen is not identified. RNA transcripts served as the template for amplifying TCR beta CDR3 regions. First-round RT-PCR targeting the TCR CDR3 was performed with the HTBI primer set. TCRdb reprocessed the multiplex PCR reads via MiXCR and lists one record per CDR3 protein. The data show some 620,000 distinct CDR3 sequences, roughly 16% seen once. This CDR3 has 15 amino acids. V lost 5 bases and J 7 bases, leaving 20 bases between the germline ends. Germline V gene data show CDR1 as MNHNS and CDR2 as SASEGT. Newly diagnosed patients aged 18 to 65 had hyperthyroidism of under 2 months' duration. Patients were excluded because of uncontrolled infection, other autoimmune disease, pregnancy or lactation.

This clonotype was sampled from a young woman with Graves' hyperthyroidism. The sample was blood. The chain carries TRBV6-1 and TRBJ1-1; possibly TRBD1 for D (5 bases). The CDR3 DNA reads TGTGCCAGCAGTTATGGTTCGGGACGGGCGGGTGAAGCTTTCTTT. Translated: CASSYGSGRAGEAFF.